The 5 T cell receptor beta chains reported below all come from one sample, sequenced in a study of cytomegalovirus exposure and HLA in healthy donors. PCR amplification relied on 60 Vbeta primers (plus 13 Jbeta primers). Method: immunoSEQ multiplex PCR; TCRdb's copy keeps in-frame clones and lacks some. Among about 190,000 clones, around three quarters were seen once, and the ten largest hold approximately 14%. Sequenced sample: PBMCs. These receptors came from a woman aged 25-40 years in good health and CMV-seropositive.

This clone appeared a single time. The genes are TRBV2 and TRBJ1-6, with 7 bases identical to TRBD1. In germline, CDR1 is SNHLY, CDR2 FYNNEI. J lost 7 bases, V lost 6 bases, and 6 bases had no gene match. The CDR3 contains 14 residues. DNA of the CDR3: TGTGCCAGCAGGTGGACAGGCTCCAATTCACCCCTCCACTTT. It is translated as CASRWTGSNSPLHF.

The chain is built from TRBV7-6 and TRBJ2-1, with a possible D match to TRBD1 (6 bases). This CDR3 has 16 amino acids. From germline, CDR1 is SGHVS and CDR2 FNYEAQ. With 7 bases removed from V and 5 bases from J, the gap between germline ends came to 21 bases. The CDR3 sequence is CASTQGRYRENNEQFF. The CDR3 DNA reads as TGTGCCAGCACCCAGGGCCGGTACAGGGAGAACAATGAGCAGTTCTTC.

The rearrangement joins TRBV30 to TRBJ2-3; 11 bases are shared with TRBD2. The CDR3 has 17 residues. Germline V CDR1 and CDR2: GTSNPN, SVGIG (reference sequence). The junction had 7 bases not matched to a gene; V was cut back by 2 bases and J by 0 bases. CDR3: CAWSLHTSGSSTDTQYF. The CDR3 coding sequence is TGTGCCTGGAGTCTACACACTAGCGGGAGTAGCACAGATACGCAGTATTTT.

CDR3 DNA: TGTGCCAGCAGCTTAGTGCCAACAAACACTGAAGCTTTCTTT. Protein: CASSLVPTNTEAFF. This sequence joins TRBV7-9 and TRBJ1-1; D is undetermined. Germline CDR1 and CDR2: SEHNR and FQNEAQ (reference sequence). The CDR3 is made up of 14 amino acids. V was pared by 1 base and J by 2 bases, with 8 bases between.

The V call is TRBV7-8, the J call TRBJ1-3; D call uncertain. This CDR3 comprises 12 residues. V shed 8 bases and J shed 2 bases, with 7 bases lying between them. The germline V gene has CDR1 SGHVS and CDR2 FQNEAQ. The CDR3 loop is CASGQTGNTIYF. The CDR3 DNA is TGTGCCAGCGGGCAGACTGGAAACACCATATATTTT.